Listed below are T cell receptor beta chains from one sample, sequenced in a study of cytotoxic CD8 clonotypes in ibrutinib-treated CLL. Libraries were prepared by immunoSEQ multiplex PCR; TCRdb keeps only in-frame clonotypes and omits some of them. The sample contains 140,000 to 150,000 clones, about 70% of which appear only once. Sequenced material: PBMCs, taken after 24 months of ibrutinib treatment. These receptors originate from a human donor with chronic lymphocytic leukemia. Both conserved end residues are part of each CDR3. Fields, in order: V gene, CDR3 length, CDR3 protein.

TRBV5-1 | 13 | CASSRGISYEQYF
TRBV19 | 12 | CASSPGAYGYTF
TRBV7-9 | 17 | CASSPGVGTGWTDTQYF
TRBV5-1 | 13 | CASSLGALNEQYF
TRBV18 | 17 | CASSPRGALSSYNEQFF
TRBV9 | 15 | CASSVDTASGNTIYF
TRBV6-5 | 14 | CASSWTPGNTEAFF
TRBV29-1 | 10 | CSGHGGGYTF
TRBV5-1 | 16 | CASSFRGVSGANVLTF
TRBV6-6 | 13 | CASSNSLSQPQHF
TRBV29-1 | 12 | CSVQGTQETQYF
TRBV28 | 13 | CASSPQGTGEQYF
TRBV7-2 | 15 | CASSLLAGGSLEQYF
TRBV6-5 | 13 | CASSGTGEQPQHF
TRBV28 | 14 | CASSTGQYGYGYTF